The 9 T cell receptor beta chains below come from one sample, sequenced in a study of OX40 agonist ivuxolimab in advanced cancers. Sequencing was performed with immunoSEQ multiplex PCR; in TCRdb, only in-frame clones are kept and a portion is missing. This repertoire shows more than 40,000 clones, around 90% found once; its top ten account for about 3.2%. Sample: CD4+ or CD8+ T cells sorted from blood, taken in a trial of the OX40 agonist ivuxolimab. The receptors were sampled from an adult with an advanced solid tumor such as melanoma, head and neck, liver or kidney cancer.

The genes are TRBV6-6 and TRBJ1-5; the match to TRBD1 covers 9 bases. V dropped 4 bases and J dropped 4; count of bases not matched to a gene: 8. The CDR3 runs 16 residues. Germline V gives CDR1 MNHNY, CDR2 SVGAGI (reference sequence). The CDR3 here is CASSFQGQGGNQPQHF. Written as DNA, the CDR3 is TGTGCCAGCAGTTTCCAGGGACAGGGTGGGAATCAGCCCCAGCATTTT.

This chain joins TRBV7-2 and TRBJ2-4, with 7 bases fitting TRBD2. The length of the CDR3 is 15 residues. The V segment lost 4 bases and the J segment 2 bases; nucleotides outside the gene matches: 5. Germline values: CDR1 SGHTA, CDR2 FQGNSA. The CDR3 is CASSSRGDSKNIQYF. The CDR3 DNA sequence: TGTGCCAGCAGCTCCCGGGGGGATTCCAAAAACATTCAGTACTTC.

The V gene is TRBV25-1, the J gene TRBJ2-2; D is ambiguous. V was clipped by 3 bases and J by 1 base, with 6 bases between them. This CDR3 has 14 amino acids. Germline CDR1 is MGHDK and CDR2 is SYGVNS. The CDR3 nucleotides read TGTGCCAGCAGTGAGCCACAGAACACCGGGGAGCTGTTTTTT. It yields the protein CASSEPQNTGELFF.

J is TRBJ1-5 and V is TRBV11-2; D unclear. This CDR3 has 14 residues. Germline V CDR1 and CDR2: SGHAT, FQNNGV. V lost 5 bases and J 5 bases, leaving 13 bases between the germline ends. In nucleotides, the CDR3 is TGTGCCAGCAGCCGAGCGGGGATAGATCAGCCCCAGCATTTT. Residues: CASSRAGIDQPQHF.

By share, this clone ranks as medium-sized. This chain uses TRBV5-1 with TRBJ2-1; D may correspond to TRBD1 or TRBD2 (5 bases each). CDR1 SGHRS and CDR2 YFSETQ come from the germline V gene. The V gene lost 4 bases and the J gene lost 9 bases, with 17 bases spanning the gap. CDR3 length: 14 amino acids. CDR3 bases: TGCGCCAGCAGCCTGGGGGTGTTAGCTGGTGAGCAGTTCTTC. Amino acid sequence: CASSLGVLAGEQFF.

The chain links TRBV7-9 to TRBJ1-2, with a possible D match to TRBD1 (5 bases). Germline CDR1 is SEHNR and CDR2 is FQNEAQ (reference sequence). V was shortened by 1 base and J by 5 bases, with 11 bases between the two germline ends. The length of the CDR3 is 14 residues. CDR3 loop: CASSLDISGYGYTF. CDR3 nucleotide sequence: TGTGCCAGCAGCTTAGATATTTCAGGGTATGGCTACACCTTC.

This clone was recorded only once. The V gene is TRBV10-1, the J gene TRBJ1-1; the D is unclear. Per the germline V gene, CDR1 is WNHNN and CDR2 is SYGVQD (reference sequence). V lost 3 bases, J lost 1 base, and 6 bases lay in between. The CDR3 covers 13 residues. The CDR3 DNA is TGCGCCAGCAGTGATTCGGAGAACACTGAAGCTTTCTTT. Translating gives CASSDSENTEAFF.

The rearrangement joins TRBV6-6 to TRBJ2-2; D remains unclear. Germline V CDR1 and CDR2: MNHNY, SVGAGI (reference sequence). There are 15 residues in the CDR3. V was cut by 6 bases and J by 6 bases, with 17 bases left in between. The CDR3 reads CASRHNQNVAGELFF. In DNA, the CDR3 is TGTGCCAGCAGACATAATCAGAACGTAGCCGGGGAGCTGTTTTTT.

The rearrangement links TRBV28 to TRBJ2-2; D unresolved. The V and J ends lost 1 base and 4 bases respectively, with 10 bases between them. Germline V gives CDR1 MDHEN, CDR2 SYDVKM. The CDR3 runs to 15 residues. Here the CDR3 DNA reads TGTGCCAGCAGTTTATACGGTCCTGGCACCGGGGAGCTGTTTTTT. Protein product: CASSLYGPGTGELFF.